This T cell receptor (beta chain) was found in a study of T cell changes during pregnancy in multiple sclerosis. The data were produced by immunoSEQ multiplex PCR, yet TCRdb's version contains in-frame clones alone and is incomplete. This sample yields about 36,000 clones, of which around 92% are seen a single time; about 0.42% belongs to the top ten. Germline V gene lookup returns CDR1 DFQATT and CDR2 SNEGSKA (reference sequence). The CDR3 extends over 11 amino acids. Trimming cost V 0 bases and J 11 bases, with 10 bases left between them. The receptor's source is a female donor in good health, enrolled as a control in a pregnancy study. The chain couples TRBV20-1 to TRBJ1-1; D remains ambiguous. Sequenced here: CD4+ T cells from peripheral blood mononuclear cells, sampled in the third trimester of pregnancy. This CDR3 reads CSARDIPRAFF. The CDR3, as DNA: TGCAGTGCTAGAGATATCCCCAGGGCTTTCTTT.